Each of the 6 T cell receptor beta chains below was sequenced from the same sample in a study of control samples from healthy donors and cancer patients. TCRdb's table, derived via immunoSEQ multiplex PCR, lists solely in-frame clones and lacks some. The data hold about 120,000 clones, with roughly 90% observed a single time. Input material: blood. The source of these receptors is a man younger than 30 in good health.

J is TRBJ2-3 and V is TRBV7-9; maybe TRBD2 (5 bases). CDR3 size: 15 residues. Per germline, CDR1 SEHNR and CDR2 FQNEAQ (reference sequence). The ends were cut back, 3 bases at V and 4 bases at J, with 14 bases in the middle. The CDR3 spells CASSFNDGSADTQYF. DNA of the CDR3: TGTGCCAGCAGCTTTAACGATGGTAGCGCAGATACGCAGTATTTT.

The gene calls are TRBV28 and TRBJ2-7; D gene uncertain. The germline V gene has CDR1 MDHEN and CDR2 SYDVKM. Deletions cut 6 bases from V and 4 bases from J, with 13 bases between. This CDR3 comprises 13 residues. CDR3 amino acids: CASSEQQAYEQYF. The CDR3 coding sequence is TGTGCCAGCAGCGAGCAGCAGGCGTACGAGCAGTACTTC. Based on the CDR3 plus reference TRBV28 and TRBJ2-7, the full variable domain is DVKVTQSSRYLVKRTGEKVFLECVQDMDHENMFWYRQDPGLGLRLIYFSYDVKMKEKGDIPEGYSVSREKKERFSLILESASTNQTSMYLCASSEQQAYEQYFGPGTRLTVT.

This clone appeared a single time. The CDR3 DNA sequence: TGCGCCAGCAGCCCCTCCCAATTTAACGGGAGAGGCACTGAAGCTTTCTTT. Encoded protein: CASSPSQFNGRGTEAFF. The rearrangement joins TRBV4-1 to TRBJ1-1; no clear D. The CDR3 consists of 17 residues. Trimming removed 4 bases from V and 4 bases from J, with 22 bases in between. Germline CDR1 reads MGHRA; CDR2 reads YSYEKL.

Worth noting for this clone: At the DNA level, this CDR3 is encoded by other sequences in the same sample as well. The genes are TRBV2 and TRBJ2-3; D not certain. The CDR3 loop spans 11 amino acids. V dropped 5 bases and J dropped 1 base, with 1 base sitting between them. Per germline, CDR1 SNHLY and CDR2 FYNNEI. The CDR3 reads CASSRTDTQYF. DNA of the CDR3: TGTGCCAGCAGTCGCACAGATACGCAGTATTTT. The full variable domain, its missing parts supplied by reference TRBV2 and TRBJ2-3, is EPEVTQTPSHQVTQMGQEVILRCVPISNHLYFYWYRQILGQKVEFLVSFYNNEISEKSEIFDDQFSVERPDGSNFTLKIRSTKLEDSAMYFCASSRTDTQYFGPGTRLTVL.

V and J are TRBV2 and TRBJ1-5; D is uncertain. Germline lookup yields CDR1 SNHLY and CDR2 FYNNEI. The CDR3 length is 11 residues. The germline V and J ends were trimmed by 3 bases and 12 bases, with 9 bases remaining between them. CDR3 loop: CASSDGGNQHF. The CDR3 bases are TGTGCCAGCAGTGATGGCGGAAACCAGCATTTT.

On this clone: One junction end disagrees with the germline gene, perhaps due to a read error. The chain joins TRBV10-3 to TRBJ2-7, with D perhaps matching TRBD1 (5 bases). The CDR3 loop spans 14 amino acids. Germline CDR1 ENHRY, CDR2 SYGVKD. The DNA of the CDR3 is TGTGCCATCAGTGAATCCTTAGGACACCCTTCTGGCACCTTC. It specifies CAISESLGHPSGTF.